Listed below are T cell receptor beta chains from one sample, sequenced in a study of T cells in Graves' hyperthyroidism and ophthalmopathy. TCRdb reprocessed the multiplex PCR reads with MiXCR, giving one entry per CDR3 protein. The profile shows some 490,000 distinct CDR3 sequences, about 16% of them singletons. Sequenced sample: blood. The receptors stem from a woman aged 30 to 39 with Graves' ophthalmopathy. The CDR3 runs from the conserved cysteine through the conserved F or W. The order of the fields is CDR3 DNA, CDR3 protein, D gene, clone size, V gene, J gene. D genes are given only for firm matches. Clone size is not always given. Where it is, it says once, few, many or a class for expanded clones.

TGTGCCAGCGGCTTAGGAGACGGCTCCTACGAGCAGTACTTC,CASGLGDGSYEQYF,-,few,TRBV11-2,TRBJ2-7
TGTGCCAGTAGCCCCAGGGTGTCAGCCTACGAGCAGTACTTC,CASSPRVSAYEQYF,-,-,TRBV19,TRBJ2-7
TGCGCCAGCAGATGGGACAGGGATACCGGGGAGCTGTTTTTT,CASRWDRDTGELFF,TRBD1,few,TRBV4-3,TRBJ2-2
TGTGCCAGCAGCTCAGAGAAGTTTAACAATGAGCAGTTCTTC,CASSSEKFNNEQFF,-,many,TRBV7-2,TRBJ2-1
TGTGCCAGCTCACCACAGGACTTAAAAGAGACCCAGTACTTC,CASSPQDLKETQYF,-,many,TRBV18,TRBJ2-5
TGTGCCAGCAGCTTAGGCCTAGGACAGAGCTACGAGCAGTACTTC,CASSLGLGQSYEQYF,-,few,TRBV7-9,TRBJ2-7
TGTGCCAGCAGTTACCTAGCGGGAGGGAGTGAGCAGTTCTTC,CASSYLAGGSEQFF,TRBD2,-,TRBV12-3/TRBV12-4,TRBJ2-1
TGTGCCAGCAGTGGGCGATGGGGAGGCGACACTGAAGCTTTCTTT,CASSGRWGGDTEAFF,-,few,TRBV6-1,TRBJ1-1
TGCAGTGCTAGTGCGACTTACGAGCAGTACTTC,CSASATYEQYF,-,few,TRBV20-1,TRBJ2-7
TGTGCCAGCAGCGCCGAAGGGGGTCCGGGTCAGCCCCAGCATTTT,CASSAEGGPGQPQHF,-,-,TRBV9,TRBJ1-5
TGTGCCAGCAGCTTGCGCGACATTTACGAGCAGTACTTC,CASSLRDIYEQYF,-,few,TRBV5-5,TRBJ2-7
TGTGCCAGCAGTGACGTCAGGGGGCACGAGCAGTACTTC,CASSDVRGHEQYF,TRBD1,few,TRBV25-1,TRBJ2-7
TGTGCCAGCAGCGTCCTACTCGGGCGGAACAATGAGCAGTTCTTC,CASSVLLGRNNEQFF,-,once,TRBV9,TRBJ2-1
TGTGCCAGTAGCCTGGGACTCCTCACAGATACGCAGTATTTT,CASSLGLLTDTQYF,-,few,TRBV19,TRBJ2-3
TGCGCCAGCAGCGCCGGAACGGGCACAGATACGCAGTATTTT,CASSAGTGTDTQYF,-,-,TRBV5-1,TRBJ2-3
TGTGCCAGCAGCACCAGGAGCTCCTACGAGCAGTACTTC,CASSTRSSYEQYF,-,many,TRBV6-1,TRBJ2-7
TGTGCCACCAGCAGAAGCGGGGGGGGCGACGAGCAGTACTTC,CATSRSGGGDEQYF,TRBD2,few,TRBV15,TRBJ2-7
TGCAGTGCTCCGAGGCTTACGGTTACAGATACGCAGTATTTT,CSAPRLTVTDTQYF,-,many,TRBV20-1,TRBJ2-3
TGTGCCAGCAGCTTAGCGTGGGTGGCTTTCTTT,CASSLAWVAFF,-,many,TRBV7-9,TRBJ1-1
TGTGCCAGCAGGGGGATAAGGGGTGAGCAGTTCTTC,CASRGIRGEQFF,-,many,TRBV12-3/TRBV12-4,TRBJ2-1
TGTGCCAGCTCACCTCCCGGGACGGTGAACACCGGGGAGCTGTTTTTT,CASSPPGTVNTGELFF,-,many,TRBV18,TRBJ2-2
TGTGCCAGCAGTGAAGAAATATTGGGGACGTCTTTT,CASSEEILGTSF,-,-,TRBV2,TRBJ2-2
TGTGCCAGCTCACCAATGGGGGCATACCGCAATGAGCAGTTCTTC,CASSPMGAYRNEQFF,-,many,TRBV18,TRBJ2-1
TGTGCCAGCAGCGCCCCCGGTACCCGAGAGACCCAGTACTTC,CASSAPGTRETQYF,-,-,TRBV9,TRBJ2-5
TGCGCCAGCAGCTCTACCGGGACAGGGGTCTACAATGAGCAGTTCTTC,CASSSTGTGVYNEQFF,TRBD1,many,TRBV5-1,TRBJ2-1
TGTGCCAGCAGCTACGGGGACATAGCTAGCACAGATACGCAGTATTTT,CASSYGDIASTDTQYF,-,many,TRBV12-3/TRBV12-4,TRBJ2-3
TGTGCCACTACGAGGGAGAGTTTCACCTACAATGAGCAGTTCTTC,CATTRESFTYNEQFF,-,many,TRBV7-2,TRBJ2-1
TGTGCCAGCAGTTTCCCGGGAAAGGTAGATGGCTACACCTTC,CASSFPGKVDGYTF,-,many,TRBV7-2,TRBJ1-2
TGTGCCTGGAGTGCCCGGGACAGGGTAAATGAGCAGTTCTTC,CAWSARDRVNEQFF,TRBD1,many,TRBV30,TRBJ2-1
TGTGCCAGCACCGAAGCCCCGGTTTGGTCACCCCTCCACTTT,CASTEAPVWSPLHF,-,many,TRBV28,TRBJ1-6
TGTGCCAGCAGTTCCGGACAGGGGGCTGCTGGGGCCAACGTCCTGACTTTC,CASSSGQGAAGANVLTF,TRBD1,-,TRBV28,TRBJ2-6
TGCGCCAGCAGCGTTTCTGGGACAGAGGTCAATGAGCAGTTCTTC,CASSVSGTEVNEQFF,TRBD1,-,TRBV5-1,TRBJ2-1
TGCGCCAGCAGCCCCCGACAGGGGCTCCCGTTAAAGGCAGCCAAAAACATTCAGTACTTC,CASSPRQGLPLKAAKNIQYF,TRBD1,few,TRBV4-3,TRBJ2-4
TGTGCCAGCAGCCAAGACAGTTTAAATTCACCCCTCCACTTT,CASSQDSLNSPLHF,-,many,TRBV7-2,TRBJ1-6
TGTGCCAGCAGCTTAGATAATAGCGCGGGGAACACAGATACGCAGTATTTT,CASSLDNSAGNTDTQYF,-,many,TRBV11-2,TRBJ2-3
TGCAGTGCTCCGAGGACCGTGAACACTGAAGCTTTCTTT,CSAPRTVNTEAFF,-,many,TRBV20-1,TRBJ1-1
TGTGCCTCCGGGACAGGGGGGTTCCAAGAGACCCAGTACTTC,CASGTGGFQETQYF,TRBD1,-,TRBV28,TRBJ2-5
TGTGCCAGCAGCCATGGACAGGCCTACGAGCAGTACTTC,CASSHGQAYEQYF,TRBD1,few,TRBV14,TRBJ2-7
TGTGCCAGCAGCTTAGTTGGGGGCCTCTCTGGAAACACCATATATTTT,CASSLVGGLSGNTIYF,-,many,TRBV7-2,TRBJ1-3
TGCAGTGCTACCCCGAGCACGGATACGCAGTATTTT,CSATPSTDTQYF,-,many,TRBV20-1,TRBJ2-3
TGTGCCAGCAGCTTACGCAGGGACAGGTCCTACGAGCAGTACTTC,CASSLRRDRSYEQYF,TRBD1,-,TRBV7-8,TRBJ2-7
TGTGCCAGCAGCTTAAGGGGGGGGGCGGTGTCTGGCAATGAGCAGTTCTTC,CASSLRGGAVSGNEQFF,-,many,TRBV7-3,TRBJ2-1
TGTGCCAGCAGTTACCATCGGGCTAGCGGGATATCTGGGGAGCTGTTTTTT,CASSYHRASGISGELFF,TRBD2,-,TRBV6-2/TRBV6-3,TRBJ2-2
TGCAGTGCCCAAGGGGGACTAGCGTTTTATGAGCAGTTCTTC,CSAQGGLAFYEQFF,TRBD2,-,TRBV20-1,TRBJ2-1
TGTGCCAGCAGCTCCCTCCTGCGAACCGGGGAGCTGTTTTTT,CASSSLLRTGELFF,-,-,TRBV7-9,TRBJ2-2
TGTGCCAGCAGTGATGACAGGGGCACCGGGGAGCTGTTTTTT,CASSDDRGTGELFF,TRBD1,-,TRBV12-3/TRBV12-4,TRBJ2-2
TGCAGCGTTGCGGCTTCTGGGGCCAACGTCCTGACTTTC,CSVAASGANVLTF,-,many,TRBV29-1,TRBJ2-6
TGTGCCAGCAGTGAACCGGATAACTATGGCTACACCTTC,CASSEPDNYGYTF,-,-,TRBV2,TRBJ1-2
TGCGCCAGCAGCGGGGGACTAGCGGGCCAGTACTTC,CASSGGLAGQYF,TRBD2,-,TRBV5-1,TRBJ2-5
TGTGCCAGCAGTTACACCGATTGGGAGCCCCAGCATTTT,CASSYTDWEPQHF,-,many,TRBV6-2/TRBV6-3,TRBJ1-5
TGTGCCAGCAGTGTAACCGGGGGGGGGTCCCGATATGGCTACACCTTC,CASSVTGGGSRYGYTF,-,few,TRBV28,TRBJ1-2
TGTGCCAGCAGAATAAACTTGGGGGAAGCTTTCTTT,CASRINLGEAFF,-,once,TRBV12-3/TRBV12-4,TRBJ1-1
TGTGCCAGTAGTCATACCCACCCGAGCTCCTACAATGAGCAGTTCTTC,CASSHTHPSSYNEQFF,-,-,TRBV19,TRBJ2-1
TGTGCCAGCAGAAGGACAGGGGTCAACGAGCAGTACTTC,CASRRTGVNEQYF,TRBD1,many,TRBV12-3/TRBV12-4,TRBJ2-7
TGTGCCAGCAGCCCCATGTACGAGCAGTACTTC,CASSPMYEQYF,-,many,TRBV2,TRBJ2-7
TGTGCCAGCAGCTTAGAAGGGCCGACCTACAATGAGCAGTTCTTC,CASSLEGPTYNEQFF,-,many,TRBV11-3,TRBJ2-1
TGTGCCAGCTTGGAGACAGGGGGTAACGAGCAGTACTTC,CASLETGGNEQYF,TRBD1,-,TRBV28,TRBJ2-7